This T cell receptor (beta chain) was retrieved from a study of identifying expanded T cells in peripheral blood (dated by TCRdb to between 2018 and 2021). For the study in its entirety: Technical replicates were generated by sequencing separate aliquots of the same genomic DNA pool, and four replicates were compared pairwise.

The paper's findings and limits, for the study overall: The authors expected that biological variance in healthy repertoires might rise further over much longer intervals, such as months to years. The binomial model flagged approximately 1.2 differentially abundant clones between technical replicates, compared with about 17 over about 2 weeks and 19 to 20 over around four weeks. Across all healthy-donor time intervals, the beta-binomial model significantly lowered both the number of clones called differentially abundant and the false-positive rate. In all healthy donors, the variance in clone template counts between samples taken approximately 15 days apart rose significantly as total template count increased.

The CDR3 goes from the cysteine to the phenylalanine over 13 residues. Solely the CDR3 DNA is kept, with 39 bases framed from the first base. Germline trimming: 11 bases from V, 9 bases from J; junction bases outside gene matches: 4. The germline V gene supplies CDR1 MNHNS and CDR2 SASEGT. During the collection period, no infections or other immune events were recorded for the healthy donors. Time-dependent variance in a beta-binomial model of T-cell clone differential abundance was calibrated using healthy-donor blood repertoires as a training cohort. The training cohort comprised about ten healthy donors, 3 female and 7 male. The donors were between roughly 25 and 70 years old, with an average age of around 42 years. Whole blood from each healthy donor was obtained from a commercial supplier and was collected at three time points around two weeks apart. For immunosequencing, genomic DNA was extracted from whole blood that had not been sorted.

The immunoSEQ Assay, which relies on bias-controlled multiplex PCR amplification of genomic DNA, was used to profile TCRbeta CDR3 regions. The source study handled its data this way. The absolute abundance of each unique TCRbeta CDR3 region was quantified after sequences were collapsed and filtered. Differential abundance was assessed using a binomial (Fisher-equivalent) model and a beta-binomial model in which time-dependent variance fitted from healthy donors was added. Any clone with fewer than 5 combined templates was excluded, and a clone was called differentially abundant if its Benjamini-Hochberg FDR was below 0.01. The form v = (b*log(k)+a)^2 was used to model beta-binomial variance as a function of total template count across the two samples. TCRdb took this table from immuneACCESS and kept in-frame rearrangements with V and J called. Such tables lack part of the clones; where checked against another copy, unresolved V genes explain under half of the gap, and the rest is unexplained. V, J and clone size derive from that table, while D and trimming were established from the DNA sequence. This sample is represented by some 120,000 clones; more than 80% of them were singletons. The ten largest account for less than 4% of the sample.

Points on this clone: Its antigen target is currently unknown. There are no base qualities to consult, and no much larger clone falls within one base.

This clonotype was sampled from a person between 18 and 69 years old in good health. The V and J genes are TRBV6-1 and TRBJ2-1; 16 central nucleotides agree with TRBD2. The material sequenced was blood. The DNA sequence reads TGTGCCGCCGGGACTAGCGGGGGGGTTGAGCAGTTCTTC. This translates into CAAGTSGGVEQFF.